The present entry profiles one T cell receptor (beta chain) with its context. Its specificity is not known. Any gene name here is a mouse gene name. The CDR3 goes on 4 residues after the read ends, and that part is filled in from the germline J gene. Germline CDR1 and CDR2: NNHDY and SYVADS. This CDR3 region has 14 residues. The data were taken from a study of CD8+ T cells in alopecia areata. Study findings and constraints: Alopecia totalis/universalis scalp especially showed more expanded CD8+ clones than normal scalp.

Markers including CD4, CD8alpha, NKG2D and NKG2ACE guided sorting of pooled cutaneous lymph node cells. Isolated RNA was reverse transcribed into cDNA used as the sequencing template. Profiling relied on immunoSEQ multiplex PCR, and the TCRdb table lists in-frame clones only, not all of them. The sample holds about 270,000 clones, and no clone turns up only once. This receptor was identified in a C3H/HeJ mouse with alopecia areata. The strain's MHC haplotype is H2-k. The rearrangement links TRBV13-3 to TRBJ2-7, with 11 bases matching TRBD2. The material sequenced was CD4+ T cells sorted from a lymph node. CDR3: CASSEDWGGYEQYF. The CDR3 DNA, read in part, is TGTGCCAGCAGTGAAGACTGGGGGGGATAT.